Presented here are 18 T cell receptor beta chains from one specimen sequenced in a study of shared clonotypes between healthy human individuals (TCRdb year 2020). Libraries were prepared through the immunoSEQ multiplex PCR assay. TCRdb mirrors the immuneACCESS table, restricted to in-frame sequences. Some clones are absent from its copies; in checked studies, under half trace to an unresolved V gene, and the reason for the others is unknown. In all, the sample holds about 1 million clones, and about 80% of those were seen once. The biggest ten clones account for approximately 0.5% of the sample. The source material was memory CD4+ T cells from PBMCs. The cell subset or site tag for this specimen amounts to: CD45RA-negative fraction. Every receptor here comes from a man younger than 35 in good health. Some clones in this sample may be carry-over from other donors' samples.

The chain is built from TRBV25-1 and TRBJ1-2, with D uncertain. The germline V gene has CDR1 MGHDK and CDR2 SYGVNS. The CDR3 extends over 12 amino acids. The V and J ends lost 5 bases and 1 base respectively, with 5 bases between them. The CDR3, as DNA: TGTGCCAGCAGTCAGGATAACTATGGCTACACCTTC. Protein product: CASSQDNYGYTF.

The chain is built from TRBV5-1 and TRBJ1-1; D uncertain. The CDR3 sequence is 14 residues long. CDR1 SGHRS and CDR2 YFSETQ come from the germline V gene. V dropped 4 bases and J dropped 4 bases, with 14 bases sitting between them. CDR3 amino acids: CASSVTTGGTEAFF. CDR3 DNA sequence: TGCGCCAGCAGCGTAACTACCGGCGGCACTGAAGCTTTCTTT.

This clone showed up just a few times. V usage is TRBV29-1 and J usage is TRBJ1-1, with 8 bases identical to TRBD1. Germline loops: CDR1 SQVTM, CDR2 ANQGSEA. The CDR3 is 12 residues long. V was pared by 7 bases and J by 1 base, with 2 bases of the junction left unmatched. As DNA, the CDR3 is TGCAGCGCAGGACAGGGGAACACTGAAGCTTTCTTT. It is translated as CSAGQGNTEAFF.

The chain has TRBV11-2 and TRBJ1-5, with D unclear. The CDR3 runs 15 residues. With 0 bases removed from V and 1 base from J, the gap between germline ends came to 7 bases. Looked up from germline, CDR1 is SGHAT and CDR2 is FQNNGV. The CDR3 sequence is CASSLETQSNQPQHF. The DNA for the CDR3 is TGTGCCAGCAGCTTAGAAACCCAAAGCAATCAGCCCCAGCATTTT.

V and J are TRBV28 and TRBJ1-6, with D perhaps TRBD1 (6 bases). This CDR3 is 15 amino acids long. V was trimmed by 6 bases and J by 2 bases, leaving 11 bases between them. Germline V gene lookup returns CDR1 MDHEN and CDR2 SYDVKM. CDR3 sequence (DNA): TGTGCCAGCAGGAAGGGGGGACCCTATAATTCACCCCTCCACTTT. Translation gives CASRKGGPYNSPLHF.

This clone was seen only a few times. The chain links TRBV6-6 to TRBJ2-4, with D possibly being TRBD1 (6 bases). The germline CDR1 and CDR2 sequences are MNHNY and SVGAGI (reference sequence). V was clipped by 3 bases and J by 15 bases, with 12 bases between them. The CDR3 length is 11 residues. In DNA, the CDR3 is TGTGCCAGCAGTTATCAAGGACAGATGTACTTC. It codes for CASSYQGQMYF.

There are a few counts of this clone. At one end, the junction sequence differs from germline, possibly due to a read error. The chain employs TRBV15 and TRBJ1-3; TRBD1 is a possible D gene (5 bases). Germline CDR1 LNHNV, CDR2 YYDKDF (reference sequence). The CDR3 is made up of 14 amino acids. The CDR3 DNA follows: TGTGCCACCAGCGGAGACAGCTCTGGAAACACCATATATTTT. It translates to CATSGDSSGNTIYF.

CDR3 region: CASSSPGDSADTQYF. The CDR3 DNA reads as TGTGCCAGCAGCTCCCCAGGGGATAGCGCAGATACGCAGTATTTT. J is TRBJ2-3 and V is TRBV5-4, with D tentatively TRBD1 (6 bases). Per the germline V gene, CDR1 is SGHNT and CDR2 is YYREEE (reference sequence). The V and J ends lost 3 bases and 4 bases respectively, with 15 bases between them. This CDR3 region has 15 residues.

The chain combines TRBV6-6 with TRBJ2-1; D is tentatively TRBD1 or TRBD2 (6 bases each). The germline gives CDR1 MNHNY, CDR2 SVGAGI (reference sequence). The CDR3 has 15 amino acids. The V gene lost 7 bases and the J gene lost 2 bases, with 15 bases spanning the gap. CDR3 sequence reads: CASKGGGATYNEQFF. The CDR3 DNA is TGTGCCAGCAAGGGGGGCGGGGCGACCTACAATGAGCAGTTCTTC.

In this sample, this clone turned up a few times. The chain carries TRBV7-9 and TRBJ2-7; D is perhaps TRBD1 (6 bases). The CDR3 sequence is 14 residues long. V was pared by 4 bases and J by 2 bases, with 12 bases between. Germline CDR1 SEHNR, CDR2 FQNEAQ (reference sequence). The CDR3 nucleotides read TGTGCCAGCAGCTCAGGACAGTTAACCTACGAGCAGTACTTC. Translating gives CASSSGQLTYEQYF.

The chain links TRBV6-5 to TRBJ1-1; no definite D call. Trimming took 8 bases from V and 1 from J, leaving 11 bases between them. The CDR3 contains 13 residues. Looked up from germline, CDR1 is MNHEY and CDR2 is SVGAGI. In DNA, the CDR3 is TGTGCCAGCGTGCCCCCGGCGAACACTGAAGCTTTCTTT. Protein sequence: CASVPPANTEAFF.

This chain links TRBV5-4 with TRBJ1-6; maybe TRBD1 (5 bases). The CDR3 is 14 residues long. Germline CDR1 reads SGHNT; CDR2 reads YYREEE (reference sequence). The V gene lost 7 bases and the J gene lost 5 bases, with 13 bases spanning the gap. CDR3 sequence: CASGTGTDNSPLHF. In DNA, the CDR3 is TGTGCCAGCGGCACCGGGACGGATAATTCACCCCTCCACTTT. The complete variable domain, with remaining parts taken from reference TRBV5-4 and TRBJ1-6, reads ETGVTQSPTHLIKTRGQQVTLRCSSQSGHNTVSWYQQALGQGPQFIFQYYREEENGRGNFPPRFSGLQFPNYSSELNVNALELDDSALYLCASGTGTDNSPLHFGNGTRLTVT.

V gene TRBV7-8 combines with J gene TRBJ2-7, with D perhaps TRBD1 or TRBD2 (7 bases each). The length of the CDR3 is 16 residues. Germline CDR1 and CDR2: SGHVS and FQNEAQ. V was clipped by 2 bases and J by 4 bases, with 18 bases between them. The CDR3 coding sequence is TGTGCCAGCAGCTTACAAACAGGGGAGGGGGGATACGAGCAGTACTTC. Amino acids: CASSLQTGEGGYEQYF.

The chain couples TRBV23-1 to TRBJ1-3; D is uncertain. TRBV23-1 is reported as an ORF; its role is uncertain. Between the trimmed V and J ends, which lost 1 base and 0 bases, there was a span of 10 bases. The CDR3 totals 16 residues. CDR3 in DNA: TGCGCCAGCAGTCAATTGGTACGGCACTCTGGAAACACCATATATTTT. Its translation is CASSQLVRHSGNTIYF.

A word on this clone: At the DNA level, this CDR3 is encoded by other sequences in the same sample as well. The chain carries TRBV7-3 and TRBJ2-1; TRBD2 matches 9 bases. CDR1 and CDR2 from the germline V gene are SGHTA and FQGTGA. The CDR3 totals 15 residues. The ends lost 3 bases at V and 0 bases at J; junction bases unmatched: 0. CDR3: CASSFSGSSYNEQFF. In DNA, the CDR3 is TGTGCCAGCAGCTTTAGCGGGAGCTCCTACAATGAGCAGTTCTTC.

The chain combines TRBV6-1 with TRBJ1-2; D unresolved. Trimming left V 2 bases short and J 4 bases short, with 8 bases between. The CDR3 contains 13 residues. CDR1 is MNHNS and CDR2 is SASEGT in the germline V gene. In nucleotides, the CDR3 is TGTGCCAGCAGTGAACACCCTTCCTATGGCTACACCTTC. It is translated as CASSEHPSYGYTF.

The rearrangement joins TRBV6-5 to TRBJ2-3; 7 nucleotides match TRBD2. The CDR3 runs 13 residues. Trimming took 7 bases from V and 2 from J; bases not matched to a gene: 3. Germline V gene lookup returns CDR1 MNHEY and CDR2 SVGAGI. CDR3 sequence reads: CASTGGVTDTQYF. The CDR3 DNA reads as TGTGCCAGCACTGGGGGGGTCACAGATACGCAGTATTTT.

There are a few counts of this clone. CDR3 DNA: TGTGCCAGCAGCTTGTCGAGCTCCTATGGCTACACCTTC. It encodes CASSLSSSYGYTF. The V gene is TRBV7-3, the J gene TRBJ1-2, with D unclear. Germline V lookup: CDR1 SGHTA, CDR2 FQGTGA. With 3 bases removed from V and 4 bases from J, the gap between germline ends came to 9 bases. The CDR3 is made up of 13 amino acids. Full variable domain (outside the CDR3, taken from reference TRBV7-3 and TRBJ1-2): GAGVSQTPSNKVTEKGKYVELRCDPISGHTALYWYRQSLGQGPEFLIYFQGTGAADDSGLPNDRFFAVRPEGSVSTLKIQRTERGDSAVYLCASSLSSSYGYTFGSGTRLTVV.